Each of the 24 T cell receptor beta chains below was sequenced from the same sample in a study of CD8+ T cells in alopecia areata. Extraction of RNA preceded its reverse transcription into cDNA, which served as the sequencing template. The table came from immunoSEQ multiplex PCR; TCRdb's copy has only in-frame clones and leaves some out. The data hold around 150,000 clones, with roughly 60% observed a single time. Sequenced input: CD4+ T cells sorted from blood. These receptors all stem from a human donor in good health.

The CDR3 DNA reads TGTGCCAGCAGCTCACGGGGGTTCGACGAGCAGTACTTC. Translating it yields CASSSRGFDEQYF. The rearrangement links TRBV5-6 to TRBJ2-7; D is possibly TRBD2 (6 bases). Trimming removed 3 bases at V and 5 bases at J, with 12 bases between. The CDR3 length is 13 residues. Germline V CDR1 and CDR2: SGHDT, YYEEEE.

V usage is TRBV19 and J usage is TRBJ1-5, with D maybe TRBD1 (5 bases). V lost 5 bases and J lost 1, with 12 bases in between. This CDR3 is built from 15 residues. Per the germline V gene, CDR1 is LNHDA and CDR2 is SQIVND (reference sequence). For the CDR3, the DNA is TGTGCCAGTAGTTCCCTCGGGGGAAGCAATCAGCCCCAGCATTTT. It is translated as CASSSLGGSNQPQHF.

This clone occurred a few times. The rearrangement joins TRBV4-1 to TRBJ2-1; 9 nucleotides line up with TRBD2. This CDR3 comprises 18 residues. The V gene's germline CDR1 is MGHRA and CDR2 YSYEKL. V gave up 4 bases and J gave up 10 bases; unmatched junction bases: 20. In nucleotides, the CDR3 is TGCGCCAGCAGCCTCCCCCAGGCCGGGACTAGCTACTCGGGGGAGCAGTTCTTC. Translated: CASSLPQAGTSYSGEQFF.

The V and J genes are TRBV30 and TRBJ1-5; D remains ambiguous. Looked up from germline, CDR1 is GTSNPN and CDR2 is SVGIG (reference sequence). V was shortened by 2 bases and J by 3 bases, with 11 bases between the two germline ends. This CDR3 is built from 14 residues. CDR3 loop: CAWSRVNNNQPQHF. The CDR3 DNA sequence: TGTGCCTGGAGTCGGGTGAACAACAATCAGCCCCAGCATTTT.

The chain's CDR3 is CASSNTGKLETQYF. CDR3 nucleotides: TGTGCCAGCAGCAATACAGGGAAGTTAGAGACCCAGTACTTC. The V call is TRBV7-8, the J call TRBJ2-5; TRBD1 is a possible D gene (6 bases). Germline assignment: CDR1 SGHVS and CDR2 FQNEAQ. Trimming took off 5 bases at V and 4 bases at J, with 14 bases between the two ends. This CDR3 has 14 amino acids.

This clone has only a few counts. The chain is built from TRBV29-1 and TRBJ1-4, with 9 bases identical to TRBD1. The CDR3 sequence is 13 residues long. J gave up 7 bases and V 6 bases, and 6 bases lay outside the gene matches. Germline CDR1 is SQVTM and CDR2 is ANQGSEA. The DNA for the CDR3 is TGCAGCGTCCAAACAGGGGGCGTTGAAAAACTGTTTTTT. This translates into CSVQTGGVEKLFF.

CDR3 DNA sequence: TGTGCCAGCAGTATTACCTTAAGCGCTGAAGCTTTCTTT. It codes for CASSITLSAEAFF. The genes are TRBV6-6 and TRBJ1-1; the D is unclear. In germline, CDR1 is MNHNY, CDR2 SVGAGI (reference sequence). Trimming removed 5 bases from V and 6 bases from J, with 13 bases in between. CDR3 length equals 13 residues.

This clone came up once. V usage is TRBV4-1 and J usage is TRBJ2-1; TRBD1 is a possible D gene (6 bases). The CDR3 spans 17 residues. Trimming took off 1 base at V and 5 bases at J, with 18 bases between the two ends. From germline, CDR1 is MGHRA and CDR2 YSYEKL. CDR3 sequence: CASSQASKAGAHNEQFF. CDR3 DNA sequence: TGCGCCAGCAGCCAAGCCTCCAAGGCAGGGGCGCACAATGAGCAGTTCTTC.

The rearrangement joins TRBV6-1 to TRBJ2-7; D possibly corresponds to TRBD1 (7 bases). The V gene lost 4 bases and the J gene lost 4 bases, with 17 bases spanning the gap. The length of the CDR3 is 15 residues. Germline V gene lookup returns CDR1 MNHNS and CDR2 SASEGT. The CDR3 DNA is TGTGCCAGCAGTGGGAGGGGACAGATCTCGTACGAGCAGTACTTC. Its protein is CASSGRGQISYEQYF.

The CDR3 DNA reads TGTGCCAGCAGCTTAAGTCTCGGCCTCCAAGAGACCCAGTACTTC. Residues: CASSLSLGLQETQYF. This chain joins TRBV7-2 and TRBJ2-5; no clear D. Germline CDR1 and CDR2: SGHTA and FQGNSA. The CDR3 covers 15 residues. V gave up 2 bases and J gave up 1 base, with 11 bases separating them. The full variable domain, rest sourced from reference TRBV7-2 and TRBJ2-5, is GAGVSQSPSNKVTEKGKDVELRCDPISGHTALYWYRQSLGQGLEFLIYFQGNSAPDKSGLPSDRFSAERTGGSVSTLTIQRTQQEDSAVYLCASSLSLGLQETQYFGPGTRLLVL.

For this clone: Germline and junction disagree at one end, which may indicate a read error. The V and J genes are TRBV5-1 and TRBJ2-7; D may be TRBD1 or TRBD2 (5 bases each). CDR3 length: 15 residues. The germline CDR1 and CDR2 sequences are SGHRS and YFSETQ. As DNA, the CDR3 is TGCGCCAGCAGCTCCGGGACCGGAATTTATACTGAACTGGACTTC. It codes for CASSSGTGIYTELDF. The variable domain in full, completed from reference TRBV5-1 and TRBJ2-7, reads KAGVTQTPRYLIKTRGQQVTLSCSPISGHRSVSWYQQTPGQGLQFLFEYFSETQRNKGNFPGRFSGRQFSNSRSEMNVSTLELGDSALYLCASSSGTGIYTELDFGPGTRLTVT.

This clone was picked up one time. This chain links TRBV7-9 with TRBJ1-2; D unresolved. In germline, CDR1 is SEHNR, CDR2 FQNEAQ (reference sequence). With 7 bases removed from V and 2 bases from J, the gap between germline ends came to 8 bases. This CDR3 region has 12 residues. In nucleotides, the CDR3 is TGTGCCAGCACCCTGGACAACTATGGCTACACCTTC. Translation: CASTLDNYGYTF. The whole variable domain, remainder taken from reference TRBV7-9 and TRBJ1-2, is DTGVSQNPRHKITKRGQNVTFRCDPISEHNRLYWYRQTLGQGPEFLTYFQNEAQLEKSRLLSDRFSAERPKGSFSTLEIQRTEQGDSAMYLCASTLDNYGYTFGSGTRLTVV.

The chain joins TRBV2 to TRBJ2-7; TRBD2 matches at 8 bases. This CDR3 spans 13 amino acids. CDR1 is SNHLY and CDR2 is FYNNEI in the germline V gene. V shed 5 bases, J shed 7 bases, and the junction held 7 bases outside the gene matches. The CDR3 loop reads CASSQSGSGEQYF. The CDR3 nucleotides read TGTGCCAGCAGTCAAAGCGGGAGTGGGGAGCAGTACTTC. Full variable domain (missing parts from reference TRBV2 and TRBJ2-7): EPEVTQTPSHQVTQMGQEVILRCVPISNHLYFYWYRQILGQKVEFLVSFYNNEISEKSEIFDDQFSVERPDGSNFTLKIRSTKLEDSAMYFCASSQSGSGEQYFGPGTRLTVT.

The sample holds a few counts of this clone. The J gene is TRBJ2-1, the V gene TRBV2; TRBD2 matches 9 bases. There are 15 residues in the CDR3. The germline gives CDR1 SNHLY, CDR2 FYNNEI. With V trimmed by 4 bases and J by 8 bases, 9 bases remained unmatched. CDR3 DNA sequence: TGTGCCAGCAGTGCCGTAGCGGGAGTGATCGATGAGCAGTTCTTC. Amino acids: CASSAVAGVIDEQFF.

This chain uses TRBV14 with TRBJ2-7; D uncertain. CDR3 length equals 16 residues. In germline, CDR1 is SGHDN, CDR2 FVKESK. The V end lost 3 bases, the J end lost 2 bases, and 17 bases lay between the germline ends. The CDR3 DNA follows: TGTGCCAGCAGCCAGTATCGGCTGCTCCCCGCCTACGAGCAGTACTTC. It is translated as CASSQYRLLPAYEQYF. Variable domain in full (rest from reference TRBV14 and TRBJ2-7): EAGVTQFPSHSVIEKGQTVTLRCDPISGHDNLYWYRRVMGKEIKFLLHFVKESKQDESGMPNNRFLAERTGGTYSTLKVQPAELEDSGVYFCASSQYRLLPAYEQYFGPGTRLTVT.

The chain recombines TRBV6-5 with TRBJ2-3, with TRBD1 as a possible D gene (6 bases). The germline V gene has CDR1 MNHEY and CDR2 SVGAGI. The CDR3 has 15 amino acids. V was shortened by 6 bases and J by 0 bases, with 13 bases between the two germline ends. The CDR3 here is CASSDTGSSTDTQYF. The CDR3 nucleotides read TGTGCCAGCAGCGACACAGGGTCTAGCACAGATACGCAGTATTTT.

This clone was found a few times. Different DNA sequences within this sample yield the same CDR3. This sequence joins TRBV11-2 and TRBJ2-5, with TRBD1 matching over 10 bases. Germline CDR1 is SGHAT and CDR2 is FQNNGV. V shed 5 bases, J shed 4 bases, and the junction held 1 base outside the gene matches. The CDR3 is 13 amino acids. CDR3 DNA sequence: TGTGCCAGCAGCCGGGACAGGGGAGAGACCCAGTACTTC. It specifies CASSRDRGETQYF.

The chain couples TRBV30 to TRBJ1-2, with 8 bases matching TRBD1. CDR1 is GTSNPN, CDR2 SVGIG, per germline (reference sequence). Trimming at V came to 7 bases and at J to 3 bases, leaving 7 bases not matched to a gene. The CDR3 is 13 amino acids. The CDR3 nucleotides read TGTGCCTTCGACAGGGGTTTTGACTATGGCTACACCTTC. This encodes CAFDRGFDYGYTF.

This clone came up a few times. This chain links TRBV6-6 with TRBJ2-7; D is unresolved. The CDR3 extends over 13 amino acids. Germline CDR1 MNHNY, CDR2 SVGAGI (reference sequence). V was trimmed by 6 bases and J by 0 bases, leaving 9 bases between them. The CDR3 DNA follows: TGTGCCAGCAGACACTCTACCTCCTACGAGCAGTACTTC. Its translation is CASRHSTSYEQYF.

The DNA of the CDR3 is TGCGCCAGCAGTTCCCCTCGGAAGAGACTAGCGGGAGCGGTCGGGGAGCTGTTTTTT. This encodes CASSSPRKRLAGAVGELFF. The rearrangement joins TRBV23-1 to TRBJ2-2; 12 bases align to TRBD2. TRBV23-1 is placed among ORFs of uncertain function. After removal of 5 bases from V and 7 bases from J, the junction contained 17 bases not matched to a gene. This CDR3 is 19 amino acids long.

The gene calls are TRBV6-6 and TRBJ1-1, with D possibly TRBD1 on 5 matching bases. With 0 bases removed from V and 9 bases from J, the gap between germline ends came to 8 bases. This CDR3 is 12 amino acids long. Germline V gene lookup returns CDR1 MNHNY and CDR2 SVGAGI (reference sequence). The CDR3 loop is CASSYSDSQAFF. For the CDR3, the DNA is TGTGCCAGCAGTTACTCTGACAGTCAAGCTTTCTTT.

The rearrangement joins TRBV11-2 to TRBJ2-1; 8 nucleotides align to TRBD2. Per germline, CDR1 SGHAT and CDR2 FQNNGV. V gave up 0 bases and J gave up 5 bases; unmatched junction bases: 9. This CDR3 contains 17 residues. In nucleotides, the CDR3 is TGTGCCAGCAGCTTAGAAGGGTCGGGAGGGTCCCACAATGAGCAGTTCTTC. This encodes CASSLEGSGGSHNEQFF.

V is TRBV2 and J is TRBJ1-2, with D hard to call. The germline CDR1 and CDR2 sequences are SNHLY and FYNNEI. The CDR3 is made up of 14 amino acids. Trimming cost V 7 bases and J 8 bases, with 20 bases left between them. CDR3 amino acids: CASIPTERVGGYTF. CDR3 sequence (DNA): TGTGCCAGCATACCTACGGAGCGGGTTGGCGGCTACACCTTC.

This clone was observed a handful of times. This CDR3 is CSSHGPSTDTQYF. CDR3 bases: TGCAGCTCCCACGGGCCTTCCACAGATACGCAGTATTTT. The chain links TRBV29-1 to TRBJ2-3; D remains unclear. Trimming stripped 8 bases from V and 2 bases from J, with 14 bases between. The length of the CDR3 is 13 residues. Germline-derived CDR1 and CDR2 are SQVTM and ANQGSEA.